This T cell receptor beta chain was obtained from a study of shared clonotypes between healthy human individuals. Study results and limitations: Shared across a handful of donors were roughly 5% of the naive CD4 clonotypes. It was the non-shared clonotypes that had lower generation probabilities than clonotypes shared by all four donors.

As originally analysed: From ImmunoSEQ came sequences covering only the junction and carrying no quality scores, so filtering differed. Clones were read by immunoSEQ multiplex PCR, and TCRdb kept only the in-frame ones, dropping some. Clonal size and the V and J genes are those of that table, whereas D and trimming came from the DNA. The table has under 2,500,000 clones, 90% to 97% seen once. All donors were Caucasian adults living in Nashville, Tennessee. Note on this clone: Its antigen is not identified.

The CDR3 runs to 14 residues. Germline V CDR1 and CDR2: GTSNPN, SVGIG (reference sequence). The V and J ends lost 1 base and 6 bases, in that order; junction bases with no gene match: 4. The chain joins TRBV30 to TRBJ1-5; 9 bases agree with TRBD1. Sequenced sample: naive CD4+ T cells sorted from blood. Subset: CD45RA+ positively selected. The TCR comes from a man between 18 and 35 years old in good health. The CDR3 spells CAWSGGQGLQPQHF. The CDR3 nucleotides are TGTGCCTGGAGTGGGGGACAGGGTCTTCAGCCCCAGCATTTT. Using reference TRBV30 and TRBJ1-5 for the parts outside the CDR3, the full variable domain is SQTIHQWPATLVQPVGSPLSLECTVEGTSNPNLYWYRQAAGRGLQLLFYSVGIGQISSEVPQNLSASRPQDRQFILSSKKLLLSDSGFYLCAWSGGQGLQPQHFGDGTRLSIL.